Listed below are T cell receptor beta chains from one sample, sequenced in a study of post-analysis software for immune sequencing data. Using its own MiXCR run on the PCR reads, TCRdb lists one record per CDR3 protein. The table shows about 560,000 distinct CDR3 sequences, with roughly two fifths occurring only once. What was sequenced was blood. These receptors came from a girl between 10 and 17 years old with multiple sclerosis. Both conserved end residues are part of each CDR3. A D gene is named only where the DNA matches it firmly. Expanded clones are given a class, and other clones once, few, many or no size at all.

j_call v_call cdr3_length d_call clone_size cdr3_nt cdr3_aa
TRBJ2-5 TRBV11-3 12 - - TGTACCAGCAGCTTACCGTCGGGGACCCAGTACTTC CTSSLPSGTQYF
TRBJ2-5 TRBV9 9 - few TGTGCCAACACTAAGACCCAGTACTTC CANTKTQYF
TRBJ2-7 TRBV25-1 15 - few TGTGCCAGCAGTGGGAGGACCGACCCGCCCTACGAGCAGTACTTC CASSGRTDPPYEQYF
TRBJ2-1 TRBV29-1 13 TRBD2 - TGCAGCTCCCTGGGGGACTACTACAATGAGCAGTTCTTC CSSLGDYYNEQFF
TRBJ1-5 TRBV6-5 15 - - TGTGCCAACAACCCGGTGGGGGGAGGTAATCAGCCCCAGCATTTT CANNPVGGGNQPQHF
TRBJ1-1 TRBV12-3/TRBV12-4 14 - few TGTGCCAGCAGAAAGACAGGTTCGAACACTGAAGCTTTCTTT CASRKTGSNTEAFF
TRBJ1-6 TRBV20-1 16 - - TGCAGTGCTAGATACCAAGGCGGCAGGGGTAATTCACCCCTCCACTTT CSARYQGGRGNSPLHF
TRBJ2-7 TRBV7-9 14 - few TGTGCCAGCAGCTTAAGCAGGGCCGCCTACGAGCAGTACTTC CASSLSRAAYEQYF
TRBJ2-7 TRBV7-9 14 - - TGTGCCAGCAGCGGTTCGGGACAACCCTACGAGCAGTACTTC CASSGSGQPYEQYF
TRBJ1-5 TRBV12-3/TRBV12-4 14 - - TGTGCCAGCAGCCCTTTTAAACCGAATCAGCCCCAGCATTTT CASSPFKPNQPQHF
TRBJ2-6 TRBV5-1 14 - many TGCGCCAGCAGCCTGGCCACGACGAACGACGTCCTGACTTTC CASSLATTNDVLTF
TRBJ2-1 TRBV7-9 17 TRBD1 - TGTGCCAGCAGTTCGAACACCGGGACAGGGATATACAATGAGCAGTTCTTC CASSSNTGTGIYNEQFF
TRBJ2-1 TRBV29-1 14 - - TGCAGCGCTGGCTCCGGGATATCCTACAATGAGCAGTTCTTC CSAGSGISYNEQFF
TRBJ2-5 TRBV12-3/TRBV12-4 13 - - TGTGCCAGCAGTTTCTTCGGTGGAGAGACCCAGTACTTC CASSFFGGETQYF
TRBJ1-2 TRBV30 16 TRBD1 - TGTGCCTGGAGTAAGGGACAGCTACAACTTAACTATGGCCACACCTTC CAWSKGQLQLNYGHTF
TRBJ1-2 TRBV24-1 16 - few TGTGCCACCAGTGATTCCCAGGAGGGGCATGGGTTTGGCTACACCTTC CATSDSQEGHGFGYTF
TRBJ2-5 TRBV6-6 15 TRBD1 - TGTGCCGGCCAACCGGGGGACAGGGGTTGGGAGACCCAGTACTTC CAGQPGDRGWETQYF
TRBJ2-7 TRBV4-1 14 - - TGCGCCAGCAGCCAGACGGTAGGGCTCACCCAGCAGTACTTC CASSQTVGLTQQYF
TRBJ1-4 TRBV5-5 15 - - TGTGCCAGCAGCTTGTGGGCAGAACTAAATGAAAAACTGTTTTTT CASSLWAELNEKLFF
TRBJ2-1 TRBV7-2 11 - few TGTGCCAGCACCCCCGGCTTGATGCAGTTCTTC CASTPGLMQFF
TRBJ1-2 TRBV12-3/TRBV12-4 12 - - TGTGCCAGCAGTTTGAAGGGCTATGGCTACACCTTC CASSLKGYGYTF
TRBJ2-7 TRBV7-2 14 - few TGTGCCAGCAGCTTAGTCGCGGAAACCTACGAGCAGTACTTC CASSLVAETYEQYF
TRBJ1-1 TRBV7-9 15 TRBD1 - TGTGCCAGCAGACCTACCCTGGACAGGTTAAATTTGGCTTTCTTT CASRPTLDRLNLAFF
TRBJ1-1 TRBV13 13 - - TGTGCCAGCTCCCCAGCTTTACACACTGAAGCTTTCTTT CASSPALHTEAFF
TRBJ2-5 TRBV29-1 14 - - TGCAGCGTTGAGGGGCGACAACACTTGGAGACCCAGTACTTC CSVEGRQHLETQYF
TRBJ2-1 TRBV12-3/TRBV12-4 13 - - TGTGCCAGCAGTTTACAGCCCTATAGGGAGCAGTTCTTC CASSLQPYREQFF
TRBJ1-2 TRBV14 12 - - TGTGCCAGCAGCCCGACCGGCTCTCTATTCACCTTC CASSPTGSLFTF
TRBJ2-1 TRBV24-1 14 - - TGTGCCACCAGTGATGGCCAGGGTTTCGATGAGCAGTTCTTC CATSDGQGFDEQFF
TRBJ1-5 TRBV7-9 14 - - TGTGCCAGCAGCTTAGAAGGTCAAAATCAGCCCCAGCATTTT CASSLEGQNQPQHF
TRBJ2-3 TRBV10-2 14 - few TGCGCCAGCAGTGAGTCGGGAGTCACAGATACGCAGTATTTT CASSESGVTDTQYF
TRBJ1-1 TRBV27 13 - once TGTGCCAGCAGTTTAAACGGGTTCGCTGAAGCTTTCTTT CASSLNGFAEAFF
TRBJ2-1 TRBV18 13 - few TGTGCCAGCTCACCCAACCCTAGCAATGAGCAGTTCTTC CASSPNPSNEQFF
TRBJ2-5 TRBV18 15 TRBD2 few TGTGCCAGCTCACCGGCCAGCGGGGTTCAAGAGACCCAGTACTTC CASSPASGVQETQYF